This T cell receptor beta chain was documented in a study of T cell changes during pregnancy in multiple sclerosis. The data were produced by immunoSEQ multiplex PCR, yet TCRdb's version contains in-frame clones alone and is incomplete. The table includes tens of thousands of clones, 85% detected once. V was clipped by 2 bases and J by 3 bases; unmatched bases: 7. The CDR3 is 15 residues long. Germline loops: CDR1 PRHDT, CDR2 FYEKMQ (reference sequence). The sequencing used CD8+ T cells from peripheral blood mononuclear cells, collected in the first trimester of pregnancy. The sequence came from a female donor in good health, enrolled as a control in a pregnancy study. The chain carries TRBV13 and TRBJ2-7; 7 nucleotides match TRBD1. CDR3 protein: CASSLHSRGFYEQYF. CDR3 nucleotide sequence: TGTGCCAGCAGCTTACACTCCAGGGGGTTCTACGAGCAGTACTTC. The full variable domain, with the rest looked up from reference TRBV13 and TRBJ2-7, is AAGVIQSPRHLIKEKRETATLKCYPIPRHDTVYWYQQGPGQDPQFLISFYEKMQSDKGSIPDRFSAQQFSDYHSELNMSSLELGDSALYFCASSLHSRGFYEQYFGPGTRLTVT.